The 3 T cell receptor beta chains given below trace back to one sample, sequenced in a study of cytomegalovirus exposure and HLA in healthy donors. The PCR ran on 60 Vbeta and 13 Jbeta primers. The assay was immunoSEQ multiplex PCR, and TCRdb's table has in-frame clones only and misses some. In the table there are about 190,000 clones, 84% of which are singletons. Sequencing input: PBMCs. Every receptor here comes from a woman aged 45-65 years in good health and CMV-seropositive.

The genes are TRBV11-2 and TRBJ1-2; D gene uncertain. This CDR3 has 14 residues. The V and J ends lost 4 bases and 5 bases respectively, with 14 bases between them. Germline loops: CDR1 SGHAT, CDR2 FQNNGV. The CDR3: CASSSLRGLYGYTF. CDR3 nucleotide sequence: TGTGCCAGCAGCTCCCTAAGAGGCCTATATGGCTACACCTTC. The complete variable domain, with remaining parts taken from reference TRBV11-2 and TRBJ1-2, reads EAGVAQSPRYKIIEKRQSVAFWCNPISGHATLYWYQQILGQGPKLLIQFQNNGVVDDSQLPKDRFSAERLKGVDSTLKIQPAKLEDSAVYLCASSSLRGLYGYTFGSGTRLTVV.

This sequence joins TRBV5-4 and TRBJ2-6, with 8 positions matching TRBD1. Germline CDR1 is SGHNT and CDR2 is YYREEE (reference sequence). This CDR3 is built from 17 residues. V trimming: 1 base; J trimming: 4 bases; junction bases outside the gene matches: 7. The CDR3 nucleotides read TGTGCCAGCAGCTTGCGGAGACAGGGGACGGGGGCCAACGTCCTGACTTTC. It codes for CASSLRRQGTGANVLTF.

This sequence joins TRBV18 and TRBJ2-7, with TRBD2 identical over 9 bases. V shed 8 bases, J shed 5 bases, and the junction held 13 bases outside the gene matches. CDR3 length equals 15 residues. From germline, CDR1 is KGHSH and CDR2 LQKENI. The CDR3 loop is CASTFSGGARDEQYF. CDR3 coding DNA: TGTGCCAGCACATTTAGCGGGGGAGCCCGGGACGAGCAGTACTTC.